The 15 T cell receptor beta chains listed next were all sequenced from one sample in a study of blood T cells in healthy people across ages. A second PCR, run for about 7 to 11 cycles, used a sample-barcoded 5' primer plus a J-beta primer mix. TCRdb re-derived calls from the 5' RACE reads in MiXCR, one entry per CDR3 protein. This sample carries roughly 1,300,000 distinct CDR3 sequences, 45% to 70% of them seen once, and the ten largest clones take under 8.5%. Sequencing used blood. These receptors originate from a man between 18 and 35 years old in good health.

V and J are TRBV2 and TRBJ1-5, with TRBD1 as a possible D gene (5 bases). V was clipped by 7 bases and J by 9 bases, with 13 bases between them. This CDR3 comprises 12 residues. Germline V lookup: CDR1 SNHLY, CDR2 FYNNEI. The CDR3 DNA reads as TGTGCCAGCATCGGCGGCGGGGGGCCCCAGCATTTT. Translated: CASIGGGGPQHF.

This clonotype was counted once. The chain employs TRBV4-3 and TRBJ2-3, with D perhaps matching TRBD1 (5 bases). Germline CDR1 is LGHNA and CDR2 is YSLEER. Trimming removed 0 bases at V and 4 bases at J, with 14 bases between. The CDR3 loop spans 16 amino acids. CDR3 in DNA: TGCGCCAGCAGCCAAGACACAGGTGCGTCCGCAGATACGCAGTATTTT. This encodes CASSQDTGASADTQYF.

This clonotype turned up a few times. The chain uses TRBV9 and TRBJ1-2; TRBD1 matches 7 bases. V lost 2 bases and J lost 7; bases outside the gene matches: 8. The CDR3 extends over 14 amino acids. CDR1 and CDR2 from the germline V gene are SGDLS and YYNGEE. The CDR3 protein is CASSVGTGDPGYTF. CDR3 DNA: TGTGCCAGCAGCGTCGGAACAGGGGATCCTGGCTACACCTTC.

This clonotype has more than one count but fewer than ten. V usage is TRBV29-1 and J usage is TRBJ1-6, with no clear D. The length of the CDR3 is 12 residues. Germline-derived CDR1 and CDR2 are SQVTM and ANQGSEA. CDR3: CGAREANSPLHF. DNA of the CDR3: TGCGGCGCCCGGGAAGCCAATTCACCCCTCCACTTT.

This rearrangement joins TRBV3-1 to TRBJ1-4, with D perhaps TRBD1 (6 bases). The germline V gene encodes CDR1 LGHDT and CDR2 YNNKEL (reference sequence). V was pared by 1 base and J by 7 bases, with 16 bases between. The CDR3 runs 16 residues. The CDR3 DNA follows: TGTGCCAGCAGCCAAGGCGGAGGGGGGGCAGTTGAAAAACTGTTTTTT. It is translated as CASSQGGGGAVEKLFF.

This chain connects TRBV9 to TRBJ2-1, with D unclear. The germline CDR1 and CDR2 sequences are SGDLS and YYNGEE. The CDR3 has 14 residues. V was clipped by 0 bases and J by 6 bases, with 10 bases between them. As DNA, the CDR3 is TGTGCCAGCAGCGTAGCGTCCTGGGGCAATGAGCAGTTCTTC. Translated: CASSVASWGNEQFF.

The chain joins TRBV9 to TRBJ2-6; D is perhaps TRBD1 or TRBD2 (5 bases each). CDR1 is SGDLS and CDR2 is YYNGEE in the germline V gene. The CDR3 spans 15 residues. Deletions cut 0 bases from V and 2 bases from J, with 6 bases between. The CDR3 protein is CASSVGGTGANVLTF. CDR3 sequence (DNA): TGTGCCAGCAGCGTAGGGGGGACTGGGGCCAACGTCCTGACTTTC.

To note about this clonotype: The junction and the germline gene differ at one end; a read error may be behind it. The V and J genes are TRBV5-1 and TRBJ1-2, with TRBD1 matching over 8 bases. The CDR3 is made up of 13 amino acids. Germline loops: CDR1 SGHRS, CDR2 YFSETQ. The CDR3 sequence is CASSSTGTGGYTF. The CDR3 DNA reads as TGTGCCAGCAGTTCGACAGGGACAGGCGGCTACACCTTC.

The CDR3 protein is CASSYTGLAGATDTQYF. DNA of the CDR3: TGTGCCAGCAGTTACACGGGACTAGCGGGAGCAACAGATACGCAGTATTTT. This chain joins TRBV6-5 and TRBJ2-3; 14 bases align to TRBD2. The V gene end was trimmed by 2 bases and the J gene end by 3 bases; junction bases not matched to a gene: 4. The length of the CDR3 is 17 residues. CDR1 MNHEY and CDR2 SVGAGI come from the germline V gene.

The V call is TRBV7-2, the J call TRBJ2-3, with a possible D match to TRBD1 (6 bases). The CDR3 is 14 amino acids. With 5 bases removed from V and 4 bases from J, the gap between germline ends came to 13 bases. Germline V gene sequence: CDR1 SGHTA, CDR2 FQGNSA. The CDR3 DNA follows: TGTGCCAGCAGCCGCCTAGACAGGTCAGATACGCAGTATTTT. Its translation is CASSRLDRSDTQYF.

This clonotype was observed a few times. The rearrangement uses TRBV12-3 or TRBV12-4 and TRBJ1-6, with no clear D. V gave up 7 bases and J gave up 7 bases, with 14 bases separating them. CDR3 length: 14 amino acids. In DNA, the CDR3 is TGTGCCAGCATGAGTGTGGCAGCGAATTCACCCCTCCACTTT. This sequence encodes CASMSVAANSPLHF.

CDR3 coding DNA: TGTGCCAGCAGTCTGACAGGGGCCGGGACTAGCGGCTACCAGTACTTC. Protein: CASSLTGAGTSGYQYF. J is TRBJ2-4 and V is TRBV27; 11 bases line up with TRBD2. From germline, CDR1 is MNHEY and CDR2 SMNVEV (reference sequence). The CDR3 contains 16 residues. V gave up 5 bases and J gave up 13 bases; unmatched junction bases: 16.

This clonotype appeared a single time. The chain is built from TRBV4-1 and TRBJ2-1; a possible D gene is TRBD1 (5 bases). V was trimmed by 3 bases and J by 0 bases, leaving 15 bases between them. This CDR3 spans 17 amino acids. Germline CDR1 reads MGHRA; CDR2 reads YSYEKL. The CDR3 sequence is CASSHKVQGSSYNEQFF. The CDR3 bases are TGCGCCAGCAGCCACAAAGTTCAGGGCAGCTCCTACAATGAGCAGTTCTTC.

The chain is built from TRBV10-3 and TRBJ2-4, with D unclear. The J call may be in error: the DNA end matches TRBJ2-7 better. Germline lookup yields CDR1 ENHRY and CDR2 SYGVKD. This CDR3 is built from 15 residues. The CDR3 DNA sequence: TGTGCCATCAGTGAGTTAAGGTTGGACTCCTACGAGCAGTACTTC. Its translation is CAISELRLDSYEQYF.

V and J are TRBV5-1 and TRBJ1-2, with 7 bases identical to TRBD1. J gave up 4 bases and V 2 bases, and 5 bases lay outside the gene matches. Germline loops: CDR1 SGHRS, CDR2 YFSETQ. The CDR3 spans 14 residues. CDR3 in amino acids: CASSFGDRAYGYTF. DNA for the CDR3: TGCGCCAGCAGCTTTGGGGACAGAGCCTATGGCTACACCTTC.